This is a list of T cell receptor beta chains from one sample in a study of PD-1 blockade in mismatch repair-deficient tumors. No antigen has been assigned to these receptors. Sequencing used immunoSEQ multiplex PCR; TCRdb keeps in-frame clones, though not all of them. Here the sample spans some 10,000 clones, around nine tenths being singletons. The material was cells cultured in vitro, obtained from a patient treated with pembrolizumab. The receptors stem from an adult with mismatch repair-deficient cancer. Both conserved end residues are part of each CDR3. Fields, in order: D gene, V gene, CDR3 length, clone size, J gene, CDR3 protein, CDR3 DNA. D genes are given only for firm matches. For some rows the clone size is stated as once, few or many, or as a class when expanded; others skip it.

D gene: NA
V gene: TRBV7-8
CDR3 length: 12
clone size: once
J gene: TRBJ1-2
CDR3 protein: CASSLMGYGYTF
CDR3 DNA: TGTGCCAGCAGCTTAATGGGCTATGGCTACACCTTC

D gene: NA
V gene: TRBV7-9
CDR3 length: 13
clone size: NA
J gene: TRBJ2-2
CDR3 protein: CASSLIQPGELFF
CDR3 DNA: TGTGCCAGCAGCTTAATACAGCCCGGGGAGCTGTTTTTT

D gene: NA
V gene: TRBV2
CDR3 length: 11
clone size: once
J gene: TRBJ2-5
CDR3 protein: CASSEVETQYF
CDR3 DNA: TGTGCCAGCAGTGAAGTAGAGACCCAGTACTTC

D gene: NA
V gene: TRBV10-3
CDR3 length: 12
clone size: NA
J gene: TRBJ2-7
CDR3 protein: CAISESSYEQYF
CDR3 DNA: TGTGCCATCAGTGAGTCGTCCTACGAGCAGTACTTC

D gene: TRBD1
V gene: TRBV4-1
CDR3 length: 15
clone size: NA
J gene: TRBJ1-5
CDR3 protein: CASSNDRGAGQPQHF
CDR3 DNA: TGCGCCAGCAGCAACGACAGGGGAGCGGGTCAGCCCCAGCATTTT

D gene: NA
V gene: TRBV18
CDR3 length: 17
clone size: NA
J gene: TRBJ2-1
CDR3 protein: CASSLLSTVSSYNEQFF
CDR3 DNA: TGTGCCAGCTCACTACTCTCTACCGTAAGCTCCTACAATGAGCAGTTCTTC

D gene: NA
V gene: TRBV2
CDR3 length: 12
clone size: NA
J gene: TRBJ2-5
CDR3 protein: CASSEYRETQYF
CDR3 DNA: TGTGCCAGCAGTGAATATAGAGAGACCCAGTACTTC

D gene: NA
V gene: TRBV28
CDR3 length: 14
clone size: NA
J gene: TRBJ2-7
CDR3 protein: CASSPRTRVHEQYF
CDR3 DNA: TGTGCCAGCAGTCCTCGTACCAGGGTTCACGAGCAGTACTTC

D gene: NA
V gene: TRBV18
CDR3 length: 12
clone size: medium-sized
J gene: TRBJ2-2
CDR3 protein: CASSPYTGELFF
CDR3 DNA: TGTGCCAGCTCACCGTACACCGGGGAGCTGTTTTTT

D gene: NA
V gene: TRBV10-1
CDR3 length: 16
clone size: NA
J gene: TRBJ2-2
CDR3 protein: CASSESKNRVTGELFF
CDR3 DNA: TGCGCCAGCAGTGAGTCGAAAAATAGGGTGACCGGGGAGCTGTTTTTT

D gene: TRBD2
V gene: TRBV5-1
CDR3 length: 20
clone size: once
J gene: TRBJ2-1
CDR3 protein: CASSLALAGGPSSSYNEQFF
CDR3 DNA: TGCGCCAGCAGCTTGGCCCTAGCGGGAGGGCCCTCGAGCTCCTACAATGAGCAGTTCTTC

D gene: TRBD2
V gene: TRBV29-1
CDR3 length: 15
clone size: once
J gene: TRBJ2-3
CDR3 protein: CSVEVAGGSTDTQYF
CDR3 DNA: TGCAGCGTTGAGGTAGCGGGAGGGAGCACAGATACGCAGTATTTT

D gene: TRBD1
V gene: TRBV11-1
CDR3 length: 16
clone size: NA
J gene: TRBJ2-7
CDR3 protein: CASSLPGQGRPGEQYF
CDR3 DNA: TGTGCCAGCAGCTTACCAGGACAGGGGCGGCCTGGAGAGCAGTACTTC

D gene: TRBD2
V gene: TRBV30
CDR3 length: 13
clone size: NA
J gene: TRBJ2-7
CDR3 protein: CACTGLADYEQYF
CDR3 DNA: TGTGCCTGTACGGGACTAGCAGACTACGAGCAGTACTTC

D gene: NA
V gene: TRBV27
CDR3 length: 14
clone size: NA
J gene: TRBJ1-2
CDR3 protein: CASSSEGGIYGYTF
CDR3 DNA: TGTGCCAGCAGTTCGGAGGGAGGGATCTATGGCTACACCTTC

D gene: NA
V gene: TRBV11-3
CDR3 length: 16
clone size: NA
J gene: TRBJ1-6
CDR3 protein: CASSLSPTGQTSPLHF
CDR3 DNA: TGTGCCAGCAGCTTAAGCCCGACAGGTCAGACTTCACCCCTCCACTTT

D gene: NA
V gene: TRBV1
CDR3 length: 16
clone size: NA
J gene: TRBJ2-1
CDR3 protein: CTSSQPGTSGSDEQFF
CDR3 DNA: TGCACCAGCAGCCAGCCCGGGACTAGCGGGAGCGATGAGCAGTTCTTC

D gene: NA
V gene: TRBV11-2
CDR3 length: 18
clone size: NA
J gene: TRBJ2-2
CDR3 protein: CASSFPLGAGVGTGELFF
CDR3 DNA: TGTGCCAGCAGCTTTCCCTTGGGGGCGGGAGTCGGCACCGGGGAGCTGTTTTTT

D gene: NA
V gene: TRBV2
CDR3 length: 16
clone size: NA
J gene: TRBJ2-3
CDR3 protein: CASSVSKAGLTDTQYF
CDR3 DNA: TGTGCCAGCAGCGTCTCGAAGGCGGGATTAACAGATACGCAGTATTTT

D gene: NA
V gene: TRBV19
CDR3 length: 17
clone size: NA
J gene: TRBJ2-3
CDR3 protein: CASSIQLTAYYTDTQYF
CDR3 DNA: TGTGCCAGTAGTATCCAACTGACAGCATACTACACAGATACGCAGTATTTT

D gene: TRBD1
V gene: TRBV9
CDR3 length: 15
clone size: NA
J gene: TRBJ2-7
CDR3 protein: CASSVGGTGAYEQYF
CDR3 DNA: TGTGCCAGCAGCGTAGGGGGGACAGGGGCCTACGAGCAGTACTTC

D gene: NA
V gene: TRBV28
CDR3 length: 17
clone size: NA
J gene: TRBJ2-4
CDR3 protein: CASSPPGQILAKNIQYF
CDR3 DNA: TGTGCCAGCAGTCCTCCGGGACAAATACTAGCCAAAAACATTCAGTACTTC

D gene: NA
V gene: TRBV4-1
CDR3 length: 16
clone size: NA
J gene: TRBJ2-1
CDR3 protein: CASSQDSGMSYNEQFF
CDR3 DNA: TGCGCCAGCAGCCAAGATTCGGGGATGAGCTACAATGAGCAGTTCTTC

D gene: NA
V gene: TRBV7-9
CDR3 length: 14
clone size: once
J gene: TRBJ1-2
CDR3 protein: CASSQATGIYGYTF
CDR3 DNA: TGTGCCAGCAGCCAAGCGACAGGTATCTATGGCTACACCTTC

D gene: NA
V gene: TRBV5-5
CDR3 length: 15
clone size: NA
J gene: TRBJ2-7
CDR3 protein: CASSLADTVSYEQYF
CDR3 DNA: TGTGCCAGCAGCCTGGCGGACACCGTCTCCTACGAGCAGTACTTC

D gene: TRBD1
V gene: TRBV2
CDR3 length: 13
clone size: NA
J gene: TRBJ1-2
CDR3 protein: CASRETGGDGYTF
CDR3 DNA: TGTGCCAGCAGAGAAACAGGGGGAGACGGCTACACCTTC

D gene: TRBD2
V gene: TRBV28
CDR3 length: 15
clone size: once
J gene: TRBJ2-7
CDR3 protein: CASSNLRGGTYEQYF
CDR3 DNA: TGTGCCAGCAGCAACCTCCGGGGGGGAACCTACGAGCAGTACTTC

D gene: NA
V gene: TRBV4-1
CDR3 length: 13
clone size: NA
J gene: TRBJ1-2
CDR3 protein: CASSQVGAAGYTF
CDR3 DNA: TGCGCCAGCAGCCAAGTAGGGGCGGCTGGCTACACCTTC

D gene: TRBD2
V gene: TRBV7-8
CDR3 length: 16
clone size: NA
J gene: TRBJ2-5
CDR3 protein: CASSLWTSGDQETQYF
CDR3 DNA: TGTGCCAGCAGCTTATGGACTAGCGGGGACCAAGAGACCCAGTACTTC

D gene: TRBD1
V gene: TRBV4-2
CDR3 length: 16
clone size: NA
J gene: TRBJ2-1
CDR3 protein: CASRPERDSPAVEQFF
CDR3 DNA: TGTGCCAGCAGACCTGAGAGGGACAGCCCCGCCGTGGAGCAGTTCTTC

D gene: TRBD2
V gene: TRBV11-2
CDR3 length: 14
clone size: NA
J gene: TRBJ2-3
CDR3 protein: CASSLVGGGDTQYF
CDR3 DNA: TGTGCCAGCAGCTTAGTGGGCGGGGGAGATACGCAGTATTTT

D gene: NA
V gene: TRBV3-1/TRBV3-2
CDR3 length: 9
clone size: NA
J gene: TRBJ2-4
CDR3 protein: CASSPLSDF
CDR3 DNA: TGTGCCAGCAGCCCCCTATCGGACTTC

D gene: TRBD2
V gene: TRBV12-5
CDR3 length: 18
clone size: NA
J gene: TRBJ2-7
CDR3 protein: CASGLRLAGAAETYEQYF
CDR3 DNA: TGTGCTAGTGGTTTAAGACTAGCGGGAGCAGCTGAGACCTACGAGCAGTACTTC

D gene: TRBD2
V gene: TRBV5-4
CDR3 length: 15
clone size: NA
J gene: TRBJ2-1
CDR3 protein: CASSFGQLADNEQFF
CDR3 DNA: TGTGCCAGCAGCTTTGGTCAGCTAGCGGACAATGAGCAGTTCTTC

D gene: NA
V gene: TRBV15
CDR3 length: 12
clone size: NA
J gene: TRBJ1-1
CDR3 protein: CATGGLNTEAFF
CDR3 DNA: TGTGCCACCGGGGGGTTGAACACTGAAGCTTTCTTT

D gene: NA
V gene: TRBV7-7
CDR3 length: 13
clone size: NA
J gene: TRBJ2-5
CDR3 protein: CASSFQFQETQYF
CDR3 DNA: TGTGCCAGCAGCTTTCAGTTCCAAGAGACCCAGTACTTC

D gene: TRBD1
V gene: TRBV5-4
CDR3 length: 14
clone size: NA
J gene: TRBJ1-4
CDR3 protein: CASSIGTGSEKLFF
CDR3 DNA: TGTGCCAGCAGCATCGGGACAGGGTCTGAAAAACTGTTTTTT

D gene: NA
V gene: TRBV5-4
CDR3 length: 13
clone size: NA
J gene: TRBJ1-2
CDR3 protein: CASSRTRNYGYTF
CDR3 DNA: TGTGCCAGCAGCCGTACAAGAAACTATGGCTACACCTTC

D gene: TRBD2
V gene: TRBV19
CDR3 length: 15
clone size: once
J gene: TRBJ2-7
CDR3 protein: CASSATGTSGYEQYF
CDR3 DNA: TGTGCCAGTAGTGCCACCGGGACTAGCGGCTACGAGCAGTACTTC

D gene: TRBD1
V gene: TRBV6-5
CDR3 length: 14
clone size: NA
J gene: TRBJ2-3
CDR3 protein: CASSRDRGADTQYF
CDR3 DNA: TGTGCCAGCAGCCGGGACAGGGGAGCAGATACGCAGTATTTT

D gene: NA
V gene: TRBV5-1
CDR3 length: 15
clone size: NA
J gene: TRBJ2-6
CDR3 protein: CASSLLSSGANVLTF
CDR3 DNA: TGCGCCAGCAGCTTGTTAAGCTCTGGGGCCAACGTCCTGACTTTC

D gene: NA
V gene: TRBV27
CDR3 length: 12
clone size: NA
J gene: TRBJ2-5
CDR3 protein: CASSPGEETQYF
CDR3 DNA: TGTGCCAGCAGTCCCGGAGAAGAGACCCAGTACTTC

D gene: NA
V gene: TRBV2
CDR3 length: 12
clone size: NA
J gene: TRBJ1-2
CDR3 protein: CASLGGQGGYTF
CDR3 DNA: TGTGCCAGCCTGGGAGGCCAGGGAGGCTACACCTTC

D gene: NA
V gene: TRBV6-1
CDR3 length: 13
clone size: NA
J gene: TRBJ1-2
CDR3 protein: CASRKGGQYGYTF
CDR3 DNA: TGTGCCAGCAGGAAAGGAGGACAGTATGGCTACACCTTC